Each of the 28 T cell receptor beta chains below was sequenced from the same sample in a study of T cell repertoires in cytomegalovirus infection. TCRdb recomputed calls from the reads with MiXCR, one row per CDR3 protein. The sample holds hundreds of thousands of distinct CDR3 sequences, more than 20% seen once. The sequenced material came from CD8+ T cells from PBMCs. The receptors originated from a human donor in good health (CMV status not recorded). Some clones in this sample may be carry-over from other donors' samples.

The chain combines TRBV27 with TRBJ2-3, with D perhaps TRBD1 (6 bases). The CDR3 is 12 residues long. From germline, CDR1 is MNHEY and CDR2 SMNVEV (reference sequence). Trimming shortened V by 6 bases and J by 10 bases, and 14 bases separated the two germline ends. The CDR3 spells CASRTGSLSQYF. CDR3 DNA: TGTGCCAGCAGGACAGGCTCACTTTCGCAGTATTTT.

This clonotype has a count of ten or more. The chain combines TRBV7-6 with TRBJ2-7; possible D gene TRBD1, 5 bases. The ends were cut back, 4 bases at V and 2 bases at J, with 15 bases in the middle. Germline V gene sequence: CDR1 SGHVS, CDR2 FNYEAQ. The CDR3 loop spans 15 amino acids. The CDR3 is CASSSRQTLAYEQYF. CDR3 DNA sequence: TGTGCCAGCAGCTCTCGACAGACATTGGCCTACGAGCAGTACTTC.

The chain combines TRBV20-1 with TRBJ2-7; TRBD2 matches 8 bases. Germline CDR1 is DFQATT and CDR2 is SNEGSKA (reference sequence). The CDR3 is 17 residues long. V was clipped by 2 bases and J by 4 bases; unmatched bases: 16. The CDR3 protein is CSARLDTGTSPFYEQYF. The DNA for the CDR3 is TGCAGTGCTAGATTAGACACCGGGACTAGTCCTTTTTACGAGCAGTACTTC.

This clonotype showed up just once. The V and J genes are TRBV7-8 and TRBJ1-5, with D tentatively TRBD1 (5 bases). Per the germline V gene, CDR1 is SGHVS and CDR2 is FQNEAQ. This CDR3 has 17 amino acids. V was shortened by 1 base and J by 3 bases, with 16 bases between the two germline ends. CDR3 residues: CASSLDSRDRINQPQHF. The DNA for the CDR3 is TGTGCCAGCAGCTTAGATTCCAGGGACCGAATCAATCAGCCCCAGCATTTT.

The rearrangement links TRBV5-6 to TRBJ2-1, with D possibly TRBD2 on 7 matching bases. V was trimmed by 5 bases and J by 14 bases, leaving 14 bases between them. Germline values: CDR1 SGHDT, CDR2 YYEEEE. This CDR3 has 11 amino acids. The CDR3 loop is CASRGGGVEFF. The CDR3, as DNA: TGTGCCAGCAGAGGGGGAGGGGTGGAGTTCTTC.

The chain is built from TRBV14 and TRBJ2-7; possibly TRBD2 for D (7 bases). Germline CDR1 and CDR2: SGHDN and FVKESK. Trimming removed 1 base from V and 3 bases from J, with 13 bases in between. The CDR3 has 15 amino acids. In DNA, the CDR3 is TGTGCCAGCAGCCAAGGCGGGGGCCCTTTCTACGAGCAGTACTTC. Translation: CASSQGGGPFYEQYF.

The CDR3 region is CSVEDPSGGAYEQYF. CDR3 in DNA: TGCAGCGTTGAAGACCCAAGCGGGGGGGCCTACGAGCAGTACTTC. The chain recombines TRBV29-1 with TRBJ2-7; 10 positions agree with TRBD2. The CDR3 sequence is 15 residues long. Per the germline V gene, CDR1 is SQVTM and CDR2 is ANQGSEA. Trimming removed 0 bases from V and 2 bases from J; junction bases left unmatched: 4.

The chain uses TRBV23-1 and TRBJ2-5; D perhaps matches TRBD1 (5 bases). TRBV23-1 is an ORF, and what it does is uncertain. The CDR3 is 14 amino acids. V gave up 2 bases and J gave up 2 bases, with 9 bases separating them. The CDR3 protein is CASSQQGKQETQYF. In DNA, the CDR3 is TGCGCCAGCAGTCAACAGGGAAAACAAGAGACCCAGTACTTC.

This chain links TRBV5-1 with TRBJ1-1, with no clear D. The CDR3 has 13 residues. Germline CDR1 and CDR2: SGHRS and YFSETQ. Trimming took 0 bases from V and 8 from J, leaving 11 bases between them. CDR3 loop: CASSLGDAREAFF. CDR3 coding DNA: TGCGCCAGCAGCTTGGGAGACGCAAGAGAAGCTTTCTTT.

Worth noting for this clonotype: A much larger clone differs from this one at a single base, so this may be a read error. The chain recombines TRBV7-2 with TRBJ1-2; TRBD1 matches 8 bases. Germline V lookup: CDR1 SGHTA, CDR2 FQGNSA. This CDR3 comprises 15 residues. CDR3 nucleotides: TGTGCCAGCAGCGCAGACAGGGGCCCCCTCTATGACTACACCTTC. Translating gives CASSADRGPLYDYTF.

This clonotype was detected a few times. V and J are TRBV20-1 and TRBJ1-6; 8 bases match TRBD1. CDR1 DFQATT and CDR2 SNEGSKA come from the germline V gene (reference sequence). This CDR3 has 16 amino acids. After removal of 3 bases from V and 0 bases from J, the junction contained 4 bases not matched to a gene. CDR3 region: CSARDRASSYNSPLHF. CDR3 DNA: TGCAGTGCTAGGGACAGGGCAAGCTCCTATAATTCACCCCTCCACTTT.

This clonotype has at least ten counts. V and J are TRBV7-9 and TRBJ2-1; D is undetermined. The CDR3 length is 13 residues. Germline lookup yields CDR1 SEHNR and CDR2 FQNEAQ (reference sequence). Trimming left V 4 bases short and J 5 bases short, with 9 bases between. The CDR3 DNA sequence: TGTGCCAGCAGCTCCCCTTCCGACAATGAGCAGTTCTTC. This encodes CASSSPSDNEQFF.

The chain joins TRBV7-9 to TRBJ2-1; 7 bases agree with TRBD2. This CDR3 contains 15 residues. Germline V gene data show CDR1 as SEHNR and CDR2 as FQNEAQ (reference sequence). V dropped 5 bases and J dropped 7; count of bases not matched to a gene: 11. CDR3 nucleotide sequence: TGTGCCAGCAGCCAGCTGGGCGGGGGTCTGAATGAGCAGTTCTTC. Protein product: CASSQLGGGLNEQFF.

The gene calls are TRBV6-1 and TRBJ2-2; D unresolved. Trimming took off 7 bases at V and 2 bases at J, with 11 bases between the two ends. Germline CDR1 reads MNHNS; CDR2 reads SASEGT. CDR3 length: 14 amino acids. This CDR3 is CASKAQSNTGELFF. The CDR3 nucleotides are TGTGCCAGCAAGGCACAAAGTAACACCGGGGAGCTGTTTTTT.

The chain combines TRBV2 with TRBJ2-7, with TRBD2 as a possible D gene (6 bases). The CDR3 extends over 15 amino acids. Trimming cost V 0 bases and J 0 bases, with 9 bases left between them. CDR1 is SNHLY and CDR2 is FYNNEI in the germline V gene. The CDR3 loop is CASSEARGSSYEQYF. DNA for the CDR3: TGTGCCAGCAGTGAAGCACGGGGGAGCTCCTACGAGCAGTACTTC.

Worth noting for this clonotype: With a much larger clone just one base away, this may be a read error. V usage is TRBV7-2 and J usage is TRBJ1-3, with TRBD1 as a possible D gene (6 bases). CDR1 is SGHTA and CDR2 is FQGNSA in the germline V gene. Trimming left V 7 bases short and J 0 bases short, with 13 bases between. The CDR3 has 15 amino acids. CDR3 sequence reads: CASNFDRSSGNTIYF. CDR3 in DNA: TGTGCCAGCAACTTTGACAGGAGCTCTGGAAACACCATATATTTT.

This chain connects TRBV4-1 to TRBJ2-1, with 11 bases fitting TRBD1. Germline V gene sequence: CDR1 MGHRA, CDR2 YSYEKL. The V and J ends lost 4 bases and 6 bases, in that order; junction bases with no gene match: 5. This CDR3 has 15 residues. The CDR3 DNA follows: TGCGCCAGCAGCCCCCCCGGGACAGGGGGCAATGAGCAGTTCTTC. This gives the protein CASSPPGTGGNEQFF.

This clonotype occurred many times. V gene TRBV7-2 combines with J gene TRBJ2-5; 9 positions match TRBD2. The V gene's germline CDR1 is SGHTA and CDR2 FQGNSA. The V and J ends lost 4 bases and 4 bases, in that order; junction bases with no gene match: 4. The CDR3 runs 14 residues. CDR3 sequence reads: CASSWGLAGETQYF. For the CDR3, the DNA is TGTGCCAGCAGCTGGGGACTAGCCGGAGAGACCCAGTACTTC.

This clonotype was seen ten or more times. This rearrangement joins TRBV7-6 to TRBJ2-3, with 9 bases aligning to TRBD2. V was pared by 1 base and J by 1 base, with 12 bases of the junction left unmatched. The V gene's germline CDR1 is SGHVS and CDR2 FNYEAQ. The CDR3 runs 19 residues. The CDR3 DNA reads TGTGCCAGCAGCTTAGGTATCTACCTCGCTAGCGGGGGCACAGATACGCAGTATTTT. It encodes CASSLGIYLASGGTDTQYF.

The chain carries TRBV20-1 and TRBJ2-1; tentatively, D is TRBD1 (5 bases). The CDR3 consists of 14 residues. The germline V gene encodes CDR1 DFQATT and CDR2 SNEGSKA (reference sequence). Trimming shortened V by 5 bases and J by 0 bases, and 11 bases separated the two germline ends. This chain's CDR3 is CSARTHSSYNEQFF. The CDR3 DNA follows: TGCAGTGCTCGGACACACAGCTCCTACAATGAGCAGTTCTTC.

There are many counts of this clonotype. The V call is TRBV7-9, the J call TRBJ2-6; tentative D call: TRBD1 (5 bases). V lost 1 base, J lost 4 bases, and 14 bases lay in between. From germline, CDR1 is SEHNR and CDR2 FQNEAQ (reference sequence). The CDR3 totals 17 residues. The CDR3 nucleotides read TGTGCCAGCAGCTTAGGCCCTTCAGGGATAGGGGCCAACGTCCTGACTTTC. Its translation is CASSLGPSGIGANVLTF.

The chain is built from TRBV10-3 and TRBJ1-1, with TRBD1 matching 9 bases. CDR3 length: 12 amino acids. The V gene's germline CDR1 is ENHRY and CDR2 SYGVKD. J gave up 5 bases and V 9 bases, and 4 bases lay outside the gene matches. The CDR3 coding sequence is TGTGCCATACGGACAGGGGAAACTGAAGCTTTCTTT. It encodes CAIRTGETEAFF.

As for this clonotype: The junction does not match germline at one end; this may be a read error. The chain carries TRBV7-9 and TRBJ2-1; tentatively, D is TRBD2 (5 bases). Germline CDR1 and CDR2: SEHNR and FQNEAQ (reference sequence). The CDR3 spans 17 residues. CDR3 coding DNA: TGTGCCAACAGCTCGTGGTCGAGGGCGAAGGTACACAATGAGCAGTTCTTC. Its translation is CANSSWSRAKVHNEQFF.

This clonotype was counted many times. The J gene is TRBJ2-1, the V gene TRBV7-8, with TRBD2 matching 14 bases. The CDR3 is made up of 16 amino acids. The trim removed 1 base at V and 7 bases at J, leaving 3 bases unmatched. The germline V gene has CDR1 SGHVS and CDR2 FQNEAQ. CDR3 coding DNA: TGTGCCAGCAGCTTAGGGACTAGCGGGGGGAGGAATGAGCAGTTCTTC. This sequence encodes CASSLGTSGGRNEQFF.

V usage is TRBV29-1 and J usage is TRBJ1-1, with D perhaps matching TRBD1 (6 bases). The CDR3 consists of 15 residues. Germline assignment: CDR1 SQVTM and CDR2 ANQGSEA. Trimming removed 2 bases from V and 4 bases from J, with 17 bases in between. As DNA, the CDR3 is TGCAGCGTTGAAACCCAAAGGGGGTTAGGCACTGAAGCTTTCTTT. Translating it yields CSVETQRGLGTEAFF. Full variable domain (remainder filled in from reference TRBV29-1 and TRBJ1-1): SAVISQKPSRDICQRGTSLTIQCQVDSQVTMMFWYRQQPGQSLTLIATANQGSEATYESGFVIDKFPISRPNLTFSTLTVSNMSPEDSSIYLCSVETQRGLGTEAFFGQGTRLTVV.

A few counts support this clonotype. The chain links TRBV19 to TRBJ2-1; possible D gene TRBD2, 6 bases. The ends were cut back, 8 bases at V and 3 bases at J, with 11 bases in the middle. This CDR3 has 13 amino acids. Germline V gives CDR1 LNHDA, CDR2 SQIVND (reference sequence). The CDR3 here is CASGGEIYNEQFF. CDR3 coding DNA: TGTGCCAGTGGAGGGGAGATCTACAATGAGCAGTTCTTC.

A few counts support this clonotype. The CDR3 protein is CASSYSKQGRYEQYV. For the CDR3, the DNA is TGTGCCAGCAGTTACTCGAAACAGGGGAGATACGAGCAGTACGTC. This chain connects TRBV6-2 or TRBV6-3 to TRBJ2-7, with TRBD1 matching 7 bases. The CDR3 has 15 residues. Trimming took 0 bases from V and 4 from J; bases not matched to a gene: 6. Germline values: CDR1 MNHEY, CDR2 SVGEGT.

The rearrangement uses TRBV5-6 and TRBJ2-7; 9 bases match TRBD1. The CDR3 loop spans 14 amino acids. Germline CDR1 is SGHDT and CDR2 is YYEEEE. The V gene end was trimmed by 5 bases and the J gene end by 4 bases; junction bases not matched to a gene: 7. This chain's CDR3 is CASRGGTGPYEQYV. Written as DNA, the CDR3 is TGTGCCAGCAGGGGGGGGACAGGGCCTTACGAGCAGTACGTC.